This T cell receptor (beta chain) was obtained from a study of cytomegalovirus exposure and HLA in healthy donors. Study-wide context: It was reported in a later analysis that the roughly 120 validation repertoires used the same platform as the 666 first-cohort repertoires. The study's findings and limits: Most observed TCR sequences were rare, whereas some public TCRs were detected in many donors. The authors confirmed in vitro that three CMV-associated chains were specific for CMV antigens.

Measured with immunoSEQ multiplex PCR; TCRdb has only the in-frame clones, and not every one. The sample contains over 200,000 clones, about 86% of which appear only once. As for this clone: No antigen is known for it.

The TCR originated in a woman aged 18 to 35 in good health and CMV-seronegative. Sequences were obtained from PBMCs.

In DNA, the CDR3 is TGCGCCAGCAGTCTTAGCGGGAAGAACTCCTACGAGCAGTACTTC. It specifies CASSLSGKNSYEQYF. V and J are TRBV4-1 and TRBJ2-7, with TRBD2 identical over 8 bases. The junction had 7 bases not matched to a gene; V was cut back by 6 bases and J by 0 bases. The CDR3 spans 15 residues. In germline, CDR1 is MGHRA, CDR2 YSYEKL.